This entry concerns a single TCR beta chain. TCRdb reanalysed the RT-PCR reads using MiXCR and keeps one entry per CDR3 protein. The sample shows more than 700,000 distinct CDR3 sequences, over 20% of them seen only once. This specimen comes from a study of response to subunit inactivated influenza vaccine. The V end lost 7 bases, the J end lost 3 bases, and 12 bases lay between the germline ends. The CDR3 runs to 13 residues. The chain joins TRBV12-3 or TRBV12-4 to TRBJ1-1; TRBD1 might be the D (5 bases). The source of this sequence is a man in his fifties or sixties who received an inactivated influenza vaccine. Sequenced material: PBMCs from blood, taken 4 to 6 days after vaccination. The DNA of the CDR3 is TGTGCCAGCACCTCGGGGGTTTACACTGAAGCTTTCTTT. It translates to CASTSGVYTEAFF.